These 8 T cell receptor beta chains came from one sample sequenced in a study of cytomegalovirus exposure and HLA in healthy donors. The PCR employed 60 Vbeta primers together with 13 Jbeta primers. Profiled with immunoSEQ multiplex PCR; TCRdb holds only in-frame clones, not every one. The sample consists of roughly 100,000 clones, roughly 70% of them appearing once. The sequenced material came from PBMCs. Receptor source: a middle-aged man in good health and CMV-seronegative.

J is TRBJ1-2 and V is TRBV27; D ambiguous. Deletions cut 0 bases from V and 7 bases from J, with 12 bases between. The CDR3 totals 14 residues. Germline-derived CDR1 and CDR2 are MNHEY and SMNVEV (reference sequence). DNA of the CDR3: TGTGCCAGCAGTTTATCACCGGGTCTCGGTGGCTACACCTTC. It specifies CASSLSPGLGGYTF.

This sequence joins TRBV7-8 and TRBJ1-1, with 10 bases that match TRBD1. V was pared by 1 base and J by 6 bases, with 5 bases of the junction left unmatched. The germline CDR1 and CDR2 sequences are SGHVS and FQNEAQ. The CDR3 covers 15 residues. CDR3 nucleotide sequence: TGTGCCAGCAGCTTAGAGACAGGGGGCACCCCTGAAGCTTTCTTT. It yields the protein CASSLETGGTPEAFF.

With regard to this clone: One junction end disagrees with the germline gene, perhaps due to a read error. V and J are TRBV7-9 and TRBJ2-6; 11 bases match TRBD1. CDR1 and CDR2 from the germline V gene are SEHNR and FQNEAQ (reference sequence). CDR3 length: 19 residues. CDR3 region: CSSSSPHRDRGSGANVLTF. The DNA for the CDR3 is TGTTCCAGCAGCTCACCGCACCGGGACAGGGGGTCAGGGGCCAACGTCCTGACTTTC.

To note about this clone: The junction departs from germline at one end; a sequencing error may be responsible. The CDR3 region has the DNA TGTGCCAGCAGCGTAGCGGGGACAGGACCCAACACTGGAAGCACCATATATTTT. Protein product: CASSVAGTGPNTGSTIYF. The V call is TRBV9, the J call TRBJ1-3, with 8 positions matching TRBD1. The length of the CDR3 is 18 residues. Germline assignment: CDR1 SGDLS and CDR2 YYNGEE.

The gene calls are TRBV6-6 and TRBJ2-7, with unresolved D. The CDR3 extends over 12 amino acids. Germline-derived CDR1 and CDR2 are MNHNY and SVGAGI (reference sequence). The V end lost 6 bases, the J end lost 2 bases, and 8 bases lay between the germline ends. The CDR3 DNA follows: TGTGCCAGCAGGGCTGAGGCCTACGAGCAGTACTTC. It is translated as CASRAEAYEQYF.

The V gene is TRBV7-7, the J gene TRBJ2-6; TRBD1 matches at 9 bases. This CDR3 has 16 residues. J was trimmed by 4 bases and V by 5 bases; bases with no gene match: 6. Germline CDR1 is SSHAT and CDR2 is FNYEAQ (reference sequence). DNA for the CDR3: TGTGCCAGCAGCCCCGGGACAGGGACCGGGGCCAACGTCCTGACTTTC. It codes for CASSPGTGTGANVLTF. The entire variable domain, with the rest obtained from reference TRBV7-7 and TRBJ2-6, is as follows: GAGVSQSPRYKVTKRGQDVTLRCDPISSHATLYWYQQALGQGPEFLTYFNYEAQPDKSGLPSDRFSAERPEGSISTLTIQRTEQRDSAMYRCASSPGTGTGANVLTFGAGSRLTVL.

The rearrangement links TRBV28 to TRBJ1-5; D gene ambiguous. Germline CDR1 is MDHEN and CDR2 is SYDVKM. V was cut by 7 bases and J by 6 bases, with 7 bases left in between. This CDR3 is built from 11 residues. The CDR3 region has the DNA TGTGCCAGCAATAGTGGTCAGCCCCAGCATTTT. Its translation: CASNSGQPQHF.

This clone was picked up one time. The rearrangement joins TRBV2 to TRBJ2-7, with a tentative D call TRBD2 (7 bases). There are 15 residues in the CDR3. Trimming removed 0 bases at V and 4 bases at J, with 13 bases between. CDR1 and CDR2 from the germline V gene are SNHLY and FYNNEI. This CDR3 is CASSEAGGTPYEQYF. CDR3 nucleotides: TGTGCCAGCAGTGAAGCGGGAGGGACACCTTACGAGCAGTACTTC. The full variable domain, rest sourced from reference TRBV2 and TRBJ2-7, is EPEVTQTPSHQVTQMGQEVILRCVPISNHLYFYWYRQILGQKVEFLVSFYNNEISEKSEIFDDQFSVERPDGSNFTLKIRSTKLEDSAMYFCASSEAGGTPYEQYFGPGTRLTVT.